These 25 T cell receptor beta chains originate from one sample sequenced in a study of blood T cell repertoires in COVID-19. The table came from immunoSEQ multiplex PCR; TCRdb's copy has only in-frame clones and leaves some out. The table has tens of thousands of clones, roughly nine tenths seen once; the top ten hold about 27%. The sequenced material came from peripheral blood. The receptors were gathered from a human donor in a cohort sampled during active COVID-19.

This rearrangement joins TRBV25-1 to TRBJ2-7; 8 nucleotides line up with TRBD1. V lost 8 bases, J lost 1 base, and 13 bases stayed unmatched. The CDR3 has 16 amino acids. The V gene's germline CDR1 is MGHDK and CDR2 SYGVNS. CDR3 bases: TGTGCCAGCTCGCGAGCCGCAGGGGGCTTGTCCTACGAGCAGTACTTC. Amino acids: CASSRAAGGLSYEQYF.

The rearrangement joins TRBV6-4 to TRBJ2-2; 7 bases are shared with TRBD2. With 0 bases clipped from V and 1 base from J, the junction kept 2 bases outside the gene matches. The V gene's germline CDR1 is MRHNA and CDR2 SNTAGT. The CDR3 consists of 16 residues. CDR3 amino acids: CASSDSAGENTGELFF. For the CDR3, the DNA is TGTGCCAGCAGTGACTCTGCGGGAGAGAACACCGGGGAGCTGTTTTTT.

The J gene is TRBJ2-1, the V gene TRBV7-3; the match to TRBD1 covers 7 bases. Germline CDR1 is SGHTA and CDR2 is FQGTGA. The CDR3 consists of 16 residues. Trimming took 0 bases from V and 5 from J; bases not matched to a gene: 7. As DNA, the CDR3 is TGTGCCAGCAGCTTAACGGATTCCCAGGGGGACAATGAGCAGTTCTTC. As protein: CASSLTDSQGDNEQFF.

The chain is built from TRBV6-2 or TRBV6-3 and TRBJ1-3; D may be TRBD1 (6 bases). V was trimmed by 2 bases and J by 7 bases, leaving 21 bases between them. Looked up from germline, CDR1 is MNHEY and CDR2 is SVGEGT. There are 17 residues in the CDR3. CDR3: CASSYQSGAVGANTIYF. CDR3 in DNA: TGTGCCAGCAGTTACCAGTCAGGGGCCGTCGGGGCGAACACCATATATTTT.

This chain connects TRBV7-9 to TRBJ2-3, with 8 bases that match TRBD1. J gave up 5 bases and V 3 bases, and 7 bases lay outside the gene matches. Germline V gene data show CDR1 as SEHNR and CDR2 as FQNEAQ (reference sequence). This CDR3 is built from 15 residues. CDR3 DNA sequence: TGTGCCAGCAGCTTCCGACAGGGGTCGGTAGATACGCAGTATTTT. This sequence encodes CASSFRQGSVDTQYF.

The V call is TRBV9, the J call TRBJ2-3, with D possibly being TRBD2 (5 bases). Germline values: CDR1 SGDLS, CDR2 YYNGEE. The CDR3 loop spans 16 amino acids. V lost 1 base to trimming and J lost 0 bases, with 12 bases between them. CDR3 DNA sequence: TGTGCCAGCAGCGTAACAGCTAGCCATAGCACAGATACGCAGTATTTT. Amino acids: CASSVTASHSTDTQYF.

This clone was counted once. The CDR3 nucleotides read TGTGCCAGCAGCTTAGCCCCGGGGTCTCGGGGAAACACCATATATTTT. Protein product: CASSLAPGSRGNTIYF. The rearrangement joins TRBV11-2 to TRBJ1-3, with D uncertain. The CDR3 runs to 16 residues. V was pared by 1 base and J by 4 bases, with 14 bases between. Germline values: CDR1 SGHAT, CDR2 FQNNGV.

The chain uses TRBV27 and TRBJ1-5; 7 bases are shared with TRBD1. Germline CDR1 MNHEY, CDR2 SMNVEV (reference sequence). V was pared by 5 bases and J by 7 bases, with 14 bases of the junction left unmatched. This CDR3 contains 16 residues. This CDR3 is CASSTYGQAGRQPQHF. DNA for the CDR3: TGTGCCAGCAGTACTTACGGACAGGCCGGACGGCAGCCCCAGCATTTT.

CDR3 in DNA: TGTGCCAGCAGCGTAAGTTCTAGCGGAGCCACAGATACGCAGTATTTT. This gives the protein CASSVSSSGATDTQYF. V usage is TRBV9 and J usage is TRBJ2-3, with 7 bases lining up with TRBD2. The CDR3 length is 16 residues. From germline, CDR1 is SGDLS and CDR2 YYNGEE. V lost 1 base and J lost 2; bases outside the gene matches: 7.

The CDR3 nucleotides read TGTGCCAGCAGTGGGATCCCGGGACTAGCGGGAGGGGCCTACAATGAGCAGTTCTTC. Translation: CASSGIPGLAGGAYNEQFF. The V call is TRBV6-1, the J call TRBJ2-1; TRBD2 aligns across 16 bases. The ends lost 4 bases at V and 2 bases at J; junction bases unmatched: 8. Per the germline V gene, CDR1 is MNHNS and CDR2 is SASEGT. This CDR3 is built from 19 residues.

This chain connects TRBV23-1 to TRBJ2-7; maybe TRBD1 (6 bases). TRBV23-1 is sorted into the ORF group, with uncertain function. The CDR3 is 19 amino acids. V shed 0 bases and J shed 0 bases, with 21 bases lying between them. The chain's CDR3 is CASSQSVGGRDPFSYEQYV. Here the CDR3 DNA reads TGCGCCAGCAGTCAATCTGTAGGGGGAAGGGACCCTTTCTCCTACGAGCAGTACGTC.

V gene TRBV6-5 combines with J gene TRBJ1-1; 9 positions agree with TRBD1. Germline V gene lookup returns CDR1 MNHEY and CDR2 SVGAGI. J gave up 1 base and V 8 bases, and 2 bases lay outside the gene matches. The CDR3 covers 13 residues. DNA for the CDR3: TGTGCCAGCCTACAGGGGGCGAACACTGAAGCTTTCTTT. Protein sequence: CASLQGANTEAFF.

The V gene is TRBV7-2, the J gene TRBJ2-5; the match to TRBD1 covers 8 bases. CDR1 is SGHTA, CDR2 FQGNSA, per germline. V lost 0 bases to trimming and J lost 4 bases; unmatched junction nucleotides: 4. This CDR3 contains 15 residues. CDR3 sequence: CASSLARTGRETQYF. The CDR3 DNA reads as TGTGCCAGCAGCTTAGCGCGGACAGGGCGAGAGACCCAGTACTTC.

This sequence joins TRBV6-5 and TRBJ1-6, with TRBD1 as a possible D gene (6 bases). This CDR3 spans 14 amino acids. CDR1 MNHEY and CDR2 SVGAGI come from the germline V gene. With 7 bases removed from V and 7 bases from J, the gap between germline ends came to 14 bases. CDR3 in DNA: TGTGCCAGCATCCATCAGGGGCGAAATTCACCCCTCCACTTT. It yields the protein CASIHQGRNSPLHF.

The V and J genes are TRBV11-3 and TRBJ1-4; the D gene is possibly TRBD1 (6 bases). Trimming shortened V by 5 bases and J by 7 bases, and 17 bases separated the two germline ends. Germline CDR1 reads SGHNT; CDR2 reads YENEEA. This CDR3 region has 15 residues. The CDR3 nucleotides are TGTGCCAGCAGCGGAGGGGGGGTCGGGACTGAAAAACTGTTTTTT. This translates into CASSGGGVGTEKLFF.

The chain links TRBV5-6 to TRBJ2-7; TRBD2 aligns across 14 bases. The CDR3 is made up of 18 amino acids. Losses at the gene ends were 4 bases for V and 0 bases for J; bases not matched to a gene: 9. Germline CDR1 SGHDT, CDR2 YYEEEE. CDR3 sequence reads: CASSHRLAGGFSSYEQYF. The CDR3 region has the DNA TGTGCCAGCAGCCACAGACTAGCGGGGGGGTTCAGCTCCTACGAGCAGTACTTC.

This rearrangement joins TRBV4-1 to TRBJ2-1; possibly TRBD2 for D (6 bases). This CDR3 has 13 amino acids. Per the germline V gene, CDR1 is MGHRA and CDR2 is YSYEKL. Trimming cost V 4 bases and J 10 bases, with 14 bases left between them. Written as DNA, the CDR3 is TGCGCCAGCAGCCTCGAAGGGACTCGAGAGCAGTTCTTC. The encoded protein is CASSLEGTREQFF.

V is TRBV2 and J is TRBJ2-3, with 10 bases fitting TRBD2. CDR3 length equals 17 residues. Germline values: CDR1 SNHLY, CDR2 FYNNEI. With V trimmed by 5 bases and J by 0 bases, 8 bases remained unmatched. CDR3 bases: TGTGCCAGCAGTACCGGGACTAGCGTGCCTAGCACAGATACGCAGTATTTT. Protein product: CASSTGTSVPSTDTQYF.

The rearrangement joins TRBV5-6 to TRBJ2-5, with 8 positions matching TRBD1. J was trimmed by 7 bases and V by 4 bases; bases with no gene match: 6. The CDR3 has 13 residues. Germline loops: CDR1 SGHDT, CDR2 YYEEEE. The CDR3 DNA is TGTGCCAGCAGCCTCGGACAGGGAACGACCCAGTACTTC. It is translated as CASSLGQGTTQYF.

CDR3 in DNA: TGTGCCAGCAGCTTAAATTGGGCCACTGAAGCTTTCTTT. This sequence encodes CASSLNWATEAFF. The chain has TRBV7-2 and TRBJ1-1; D not resolved. V was cut by 2 bases and J by 4 bases, with 8 bases left in between. The CDR3 runs to 13 residues. Germline V gene data show CDR1 as SGHTA and CDR2 as FQGNSA.

This sequence joins TRBV2 and TRBJ2-1; the match to TRBD2 covers 8 bases. CDR3 length: 15 residues. V dropped 2 bases and J dropped 7; count of bases not matched to a gene: 7. Germline V gene data show CDR1 as SNHLY and CDR2 as FYNNEI. The CDR3 is CASSERSGRANEQFF. As DNA, the CDR3 is TGTGCCAGCAGTGAACGGAGCGGGAGAGCAAATGAGCAGTTCTTC.

The rearrangement uses TRBV13 and TRBJ2-5; D may be TRBD1 (5 bases). V was trimmed by 5 bases and J by 4 bases, leaving 14 bases between them. CDR1 PRHDT and CDR2 FYEKMQ come from the germline V gene (reference sequence). This CDR3 spans 14 amino acids. CDR3 nucleotides: TGTGCCAGCAGCAAGGACACAGTCCCAGAGACCCAGTACTTC. The encoded protein is CASSKDTVPETQYF. Using reference TRBV13 and TRBJ2-5 for the parts outside the CDR3, the full variable domain is AAGVIQSPRHLIKEKRETATLKCYPIPRHDTVYWYQQGPGQDPQFLISFYEKMQSDKGSIPDRFSAQQFSDYHSELNMSSLELGDSALYFCASSKDTVPETQYFGPGTRLLVL.

J is TRBJ1-6 and V is TRBV30, with D maybe TRBD1 (5 bases). Trimming left V 2 bases short and J 9 bases short, with 8 bases between. The CDR3 has 12 residues. Germline CDR1 is GTSNPN and CDR2 is SVGIG (reference sequence). Written as DNA, the CDR3 is TGTGCCTGGAGTACTGACAGTTCACCCCTCCACTTT. Protein sequence: CAWSTDSSPLHF.

V and J are TRBV28 and TRBJ2-3, with D unclear. Germline-derived CDR1 and CDR2 are MDHEN and SYDVKM. CDR3 length: 12 amino acids. Trimming cost V 5 bases and J 3 bases, with 6 bases left between them. The CDR3 protein is CASSPNTDTQYF. For the CDR3, the DNA is TGTGCCAGCAGTCCTAATACAGATACGCAGTATTTT.

The CDR3 DNA follows: TGTGCCAGCAGCTTGGACCAGGGGGCTAACACTGAAGCTTTCTTT. Protein product: CASSLDQGANTEAFF. The genes are TRBV5-6 and TRBJ1-1; 8 bases align to TRBD1. The CDR3 contains 15 residues. Germline V gives CDR1 SGHDT, CDR2 YYEEEE. Trimming at V came to 0 bases and at J to 2 bases, leaving 3 bases not matched to a gene. Complete variable domain (other parts from reference TRBV5-6 and TRBJ1-1): DAGVTQSPTHLIKTRGQQVTLRCSPKSGHDTVSWYQQALGQGPQFIFQYYEEEERQRGNFPDRFSGHQFPNYSSELNVNALLLGDSALYLCASSLDQGANTEAFFGQGTRLTVV.